The following is a T cell receptor beta chain sequence with its context. PCR primers comprised 60 Vbeta and 13 Jbeta primers. Produced via immunoSEQ multiplex PCR; TCRdb's table is partial and in-frame only. Here the sample spans some 84,000 clones, roughly 73% being singletons. This entry belongs to a study of cytomegalovirus exposure and HLA in healthy donors. The source is a boy between 10 and 17 years old in good health and CMV-seronegative. The sequencing input was PBMCs.

The CDR3 region has the DNA TGCGCCAGCAGCCAAGAAGGCACAGTTAGATATTCACCCCTCCACTTT. This gives the protein CASSQEGTVRYSPLHF. The rearrangement joins TRBV4-1 to TRBJ1-6; D remains ambiguous. Looked up from germline, CDR1 is MGHRA and CDR2 is YSYEKL. This CDR3 has 16 residues. V lost 0 bases and J 8 bases, leaving 14 bases between the germline ends.